This section outlines one TCR beta chain sequence together with its context. Using immunoSEQ multiplex PCR, the repertoire was profiled, and TCRdb retains in-frame clones only, with some absent. The sample shows 40,000 to 45,000 clones, about 90% of them seen only once. Indicated time point: peripheral blood 6 weeks after treatment start. After removal of 5 bases from V and 4 bases from J, the junction contained 4 bases not matched to a gene. Per the germline V gene, CDR1 is SGHDN and CDR2 is FVKESK. The CDR3 has 13 residues. The sample belongs to a study of PD-L1 blockade in urothelial cancer. The clonotype comes from a man between 65 and 85 years old with urothelial cancer. This material consisted of PBMCs, taken around atezolizumab (anti-PD-L1) treatment. The chain couples TRBV14 to TRBJ1-2; 7 nucleotides align to TRBD1. The DNA for the CDR3 is TGTGCCAGCAGCACGACAGGGCCCTATGGCTACACCTTC. Its translation is CASSTTGPYGYTF.